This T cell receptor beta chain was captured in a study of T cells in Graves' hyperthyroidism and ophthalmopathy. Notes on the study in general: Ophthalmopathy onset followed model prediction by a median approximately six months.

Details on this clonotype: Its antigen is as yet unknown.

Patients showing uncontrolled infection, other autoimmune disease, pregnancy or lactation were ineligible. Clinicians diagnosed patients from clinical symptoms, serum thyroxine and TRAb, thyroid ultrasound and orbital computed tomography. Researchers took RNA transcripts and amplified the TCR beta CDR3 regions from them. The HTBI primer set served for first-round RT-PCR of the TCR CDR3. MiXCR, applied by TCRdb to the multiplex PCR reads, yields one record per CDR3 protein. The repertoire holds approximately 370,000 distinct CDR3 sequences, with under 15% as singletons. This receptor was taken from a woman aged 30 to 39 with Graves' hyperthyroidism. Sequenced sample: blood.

Here the CDR3 reads CASSPPGTGGVDQPQHF. The DNA for the CDR3 is TGTGCCAGCTCACCACCCGGGACAGGGGGCGTAGATCAGCCCCAGCATTTT. The J gene is TRBJ1-5, the V gene TRBV18, with 12 bases fitting TRBD1. Germline assignment: CDR1 KGHSH and CDR2 LQKENI. This CDR3 has 17 residues. V was pared by 0 bases and J by 5 bases, with 5 bases of the junction left unmatched. Full variable domain (outside the CDR3, taken from reference TRBV18 and TRBJ1-5): NAGVMQNPRHLVRRRGQEARLRCSPMKGHSHVYWYRQLPEEGLKFMVYLQKENIIDESGMPKERFSAEFPKEGPSILRIQQVVRGDSAAYFCASSPPGTGGVDQPQHFGDGTRLSIL.